This T cell receptor beta chain derives from a study of blood T cell repertoires in COVID-19. At the level of the study: Acute and convalescent COVID-19 samples came from the United States, Italy and Spain. PBMCs, B-cell-depleted T cells, or T cells were the source of the cDNA or gDNA that made up the material.

The trim removed 4 bases at V and 0 bases at J, leaving 5 bases unmatched. This CDR3 contains 15 residues. The germline V gene encodes CDR1 SGDLS and CDR2 YYNGEE. Original processing methods: Amplified reference gene primers provided the basis for estimating nucleated cell counts. Only in-frame clones appear in the TCRdb table, and some are missing; sequencing was by immunoSEQ multiplex PCR. The D gene and trimming were derived from the DNA, and the V and J assignments and clone size from that table. Among roughly 200,000 clones, more than 70% were seen once, and the ten largest hold roughly 6%. Sequenced material: peripheral blood. This clonotype was sampled from a man between 40 and 49 years old with active or convalescent COVID-19. This chain joins TRBV9 and TRBJ2-3; 7 positions agree with TRBD1. The CDR3 protein is CASSKAGGSTDTQYF. The DNA of the CDR3 is TGTGCCAGCAGCAAGGCAGGGGGAAGCACAGATACGCAGTATTTT.